One sample yielded the 12 T cell receptor beta chains listed below, sequenced in a study of T cell responses to AZD1222 COVID-19 vaccine. TCRdb keeps only in-frame clones here, not all; method: immunoSEQ multiplex PCR. The sample lists 77,000 or so clones; 92% were seen once. Specimen: peripheral blood, collected on day 0 of MenACWY control vaccination. These receptors were obtained from an adult in good health.

This chain uses TRBV30 with TRBJ1-1, with D hard to call. Trimming took 5 bases from V and 10 from J, leaving 26 bases between them. From germline, CDR1 is GTSNPN and CDR2 SVGIG (reference sequence). This CDR3 has 15 residues. The CDR3 sequence: CAWVPPAVAKISAFF. CDR3 coding DNA: TGTGCCTGGGTCCCACCCGCTGTAGCGAAAATTTCAGCTTTCTTT. The complete variable domain, with remaining parts taken from reference TRBV30 and TRBJ1-1, reads SQTIHQWPATLVQPVGSPLSLECTVEGTSNPNLYWYRQAAGRGLQLLFYSVGIGQISSEVPQNLSASRPQDRQFILSSKKLLLSDSGFYLCAWVPPAVAKISAFFGQGTRLTVV.

This CDR3 is CASQRGGGTDTQYF. The CDR3 nucleotides read TGTGCCAGCCAGCGAGGGGGCGGCACAGATACGCAGTATTTT. V gene TRBV28 combines with J gene TRBJ2-3; 7 nucleotides align to TRBD1. V shed 8 bases and J 1 base; nucleotides not matched to a gene: 6. Germline lookup yields CDR1 MDHEN and CDR2 SYDVKM. This CDR3 region has 14 residues.

This chain links TRBV11-2 with TRBJ1-6; D is possibly TRBD1 (6 bases). This CDR3 comprises 16 residues. Germline V CDR1 and CDR2: SGHAT, FQNNGV. The germline V and J ends were trimmed by 3 bases and 7 bases, with 16 bases remaining between them. In DNA form, the CDR3 reads TGTGCCAGCAGCTTGCAACAGGGCTTTCGAAATTCACCCCTCCACTTT. Translation: CASSLQQGFRNSPLHF.

The chain recombines TRBV19 with TRBJ1-1; 7 nucleotides line up with TRBD1. The CDR3 is 14 amino acids. Germline V gene lookup returns CDR1 LNHDA and CDR2 SQIVND (reference sequence). V trimming: 5 bases; J trimming: 5 bases; junction bases outside the gene matches: 8. The CDR3 here is CASSSHRGSTEAFF. In DNA, the CDR3 is TGTGCCAGTAGTTCTCACAGGGGTAGTACTGAAGCTTTCTTT.

V usage is TRBV10-3 and J usage is TRBJ2-1, with 10 bases identical to TRBD2. This CDR3 region has 18 residues. CDR1 ENHRY and CDR2 SYGVKD come from the germline V gene. V was clipped by 0 bases and J by 7 bases; unmatched bases: 12. CDR3 nucleotides: TGTGCCATCAGTGAGTCTTTGGCTTTAGCGGGAGGTTCGAATGAGCAGTTCTTC. Its translation is CAISESLALAGGSNEQFF.

The chain is built from TRBV18 and TRBJ2-5; D is possibly TRBD1 (6 bases). There are 14 residues in the CDR3. Germline CDR1 KGHSH, CDR2 LQKENI. The germline V and J ends were trimmed by 3 bases and 1 base, with 9 bases remaining between them. In DNA, the CDR3 is TGTGCCAGCTCACCGAACAGGGCCCAAGAGACCCAGTACTTC. As protein: CASSPNRAQETQYF. The variable domain in full, completed from reference TRBV18 and TRBJ2-5, reads NAGVMQNPRHLVRRRGQEARLRCSPMKGHSHVYWYRQLPEEGLKFMVYLQKENIIDESGMPKERFSAEFPKEGPSILRIQQVVRGDSAAYFCASSPNRAQETQYFGPGTRLLVL.

The V and J genes are TRBV7-2 and TRBJ2-2; 8 positions agree with TRBD1. Looked up from germline, CDR1 is SGHTA and CDR2 is FQGNSA. The CDR3 runs to 16 residues. The V gene end was trimmed by 5 bases and the J gene end by 5 bases; junction bases not matched to a gene: 10. The CDR3 reads CASSQPDRALTGELFF. The CDR3 coding sequence is TGTGCCAGCAGCCAACCGGACAGGGCACTAACCGGGGAGCTGTTTTTT.

This chain uses TRBV19 with TRBJ2-4; 8 bases fit TRBD1. Germline CDR1 reads LNHDA; CDR2 reads SQIVND (reference sequence). The CDR3 loop spans 13 amino acids. Unmatched junction bases numbered 6, after V lost 5 bases and J lost 9 bases. CDR3 nucleotide sequence: TGTGCCAGTAGTCCTCGGGACAGGTCCATTCAGTACTTC. Translated: CASSPRDRSIQYF.

The V gene is TRBV7-2, the J gene TRBJ2-7, with 8 nucleotides matching TRBD2. The junction had 6 bases not matched to a gene; V was cut back by 4 bases and J by 4 bases. The CDR3 is 14 residues long. CDR1 is SGHTA, CDR2 FQGNSA, per germline. The CDR3: CASSYPGGPYEQYF. CDR3 DNA: TGTGCCAGCAGCTACCCGGGGGGGCCTTACGAGCAGTACTTC. Variable domain in full (rest from reference TRBV7-2 and TRBJ2-7): GAGVSQSPSNKVTEKGKDVELRCDPISGHTALYWYRQSLGQGLEFLIYFQGNSAPDKSGLPSDRFSAERTGGSVSTLTIQRTQQEDSAVYLCASSYPGGPYEQYFGPGTRLTVT.

V and J are TRBV7-8 and TRBJ2-1; TRBD2 aligns across 9 bases. This CDR3 has 15 amino acids. The germline V gene encodes CDR1 SGHVS and CDR2 FQNEAQ. Germline trimming cut 5 bases from V and 4 bases from J; bases unmatched to any gene: 6. CDR3 residues: CASSLRSGGYNEQFF. The CDR3 DNA is TGTGCCAGCAGCCTAAGGAGCGGGGGGTACAATGAGCAGTTCTTC. Full variable domain (outside the CDR3, taken from reference TRBV7-8 and TRBJ2-1): GAGVSQSPRYKVAKRGQDVALRCDPISGHVSLFWYQQALGQGPEFLTYFQNEAQLDKSGLPSDRFFAERPEGSVSTLKIQRTQQEDSAVYLCASSLRSGGYNEQFFGPGTRLTVL.

The rearrangement joins TRBV28 to TRBJ2-7; the match to TRBD2 covers 10 bases. The junction had 7 bases not matched to a gene; V was cut back by 1 base and J by 1 base. Germline V gene data show CDR1 as MDHEN and CDR2 as SYDVKM. CDR3 length: 17 residues. Here the CDR3 reads CASSLSLAGFRSYEQYF. CDR3 sequence (DNA): TGTGCCAGCAGTTTATCACTAGCGGGGTTCCGATCCTACGAGCAGTACTTC.

This clone occurred once. The chain recombines TRBV7-8 with TRBJ2-7, with unresolved D. With 5 bases removed from V and 1 base from J, the gap between germline ends came to 12 bases. This CDR3 has 14 residues. Germline CDR1 reads SGHVS; CDR2 reads FQNEAQ. The DNA of the CDR3 is TGTGCCAGCAGCCGAGCGACACAATCCTACGAGCAGTACTTC. It yields the protein CASSRATQSYEQYF.